This TCR beta chain stems from a study of T-cell reconstitution after alpha-beta-depleted transplantation in children. Findings and caveats of the study: T-cell counts and diversity at one year post-transplant came mainly from newly produced T cells. For some patients, TCRbeta diversity was high at day 60 because of recipient T cells and thymic progenitors that survived. About two months after transplant, alpha-beta T cells reportedly came from several hundred expanded graft clones.

This CDR3 has 14 amino acids. The germline gives CDR1 SGHTA, CDR2 FQGNSA. V lost 1 base to trimming and J lost 2 bases, with 9 bases between them. This clonotype was detected only a few times. As yet, its antigen is unknown. Preparation of the TCRbeta library involved a method that used unique molecular identifiers. MiXCR, applied by TCRdb to the PCR reads, yields one record per CDR3 protein. In the table there are 540,000 or so distinct CDR3 sequences, 20% to 25% of which are singletons. This material consisted of PBMCs, mostly from graft donor cells, taken 360 days after TCRalphabeta/CD19-depleted stem cell transplant. The rearrangement joins TRBV7-2 to TRBJ2-7, with D possibly being TRBD2 (5 bases). This receptor was taken from a boy younger than two who had a stem cell transplant for acute myeloid leukemia, so the T cells may come from the graft donor. CDR3 sequence (DNA): TGTGCCAGCAGCTTAGAAGCGGTTACCTACGAGCAGTACGTC. Its protein is CASSLEAVTYEQYV.